What follows are 15 T cell receptor beta chains derived from one specimen sequenced in a study of T cells in narcolepsy listed by TCRdb under 2018. The protocol used for the library was the immunoSEQ multiplex PCR assay. Sourced from immuneACCESS, this table was stored by TCRdb with only in-frame sequences that have V and J called. A share of the clones is absent; for the studies checked, an unresolved V gene accounts for under half, and the remainder has no known explanation. Across this sample there are 25,000 to 30,000 clones, with approximately 79% seen only once. The ten largest clonotypes hold over 5% of the sample. Sample: memory (CD45RA-) CD4+ T cells from blood. Interpreted using the paper, the cell subset or site label stands for: memory T cells sorted ex vivo from peripheral blood. Receptor source: a human donor in good health.

This clone was seen more than once but under ten times. This sequence joins TRBV19 and TRBJ1-2, with TRBD1 as a possible D gene (6 bases). Germline V CDR1 and CDR2: LNHDA, SQIVND (reference sequence). V lost 3 bases and J lost 2, with 7 bases in between. The CDR3 is made up of 13 amino acids. The CDR3 loop is CASSMQGNYGYTF. For the CDR3, the DNA is TGTGCCAGTAGTATGCAGGGGAACTATGGCTACACCTTC.

The count of this clone is one. The rearrangement joins TRBV29-1 to TRBJ1-3, with TRBD1 as a possible D gene (6 bases). CDR1 and CDR2 from the germline V gene are SQVTM and ANQGSEA. The CDR3 totals 15 residues. The ends were cut back, 5 bases at V and 2 bases at J, with 16 bases in the middle. CDR3 region: CSVSPQGSTGNTIYF. The CDR3 region has the DNA TGCAGCGTTAGCCCACAGGGTAGTACTGGAAACACCATATATTTT.

The chain is built from TRBV18 and TRBJ2-1; 7 nucleotides match TRBD1. After removal of 3 bases from V and 7 bases from J, the junction contained 15 bases not matched to a gene. This CDR3 is 17 amino acids long. Germline loops: CDR1 KGHSH, CDR2 LQKENI. This CDR3 is CASSPLRDSKKSNEQFF. The CDR3 region has the DNA TGTGCCAGCTCACCCTTAAGGGACAGCAAAAAGTCTAATGAGCAGTTCTTC.

V gene TRBV7-8 combines with J gene TRBJ2-3; the D call may be TRBD1 or TRBD2 (5 bases each). V lost 1 base, J lost 2 bases, and 16 bases lay in between. Germline V gene sequence: CDR1 SGHVS, CDR2 FQNEAQ. The CDR3 runs to 17 residues. For the CDR3, the DNA is TGTGCCAGCAGCTTAGGATCGAGGTGGGGACCCACAGATACGCAGTATTTT. This translates into CASSLGSRWGPTDTQYF. Variable domain in full (rest from reference TRBV7-8 and TRBJ2-3): GAGVSQSPRYKVAKRGQDVALRCDPISGHVSLFWYQQALGQGPEFLTYFQNEAQLDKSGLPSDRFFAERPEGSVSTLKIQRTQQEDSAVYLCASSLGSRWGPTDTQYFGPGTRLTVL.

CDR3: CASTPSGGALETQYF. The CDR3 DNA sequence: TGCGCCAGCACCCCTAGCGGGGGGGCTCTAGAGACCCAGTACTTC. V is TRBV5-1 and J is TRBJ2-5; TRBD2 aligns across 12 bases. Germline V gene lookup returns CDR1 SGHRS and CDR2 YFSETQ. The CDR3 is 15 amino acids. Trimming cost V 6 bases and J 4 bases; bases outside gene matches: 7.

This clone was recorded a few times. This chain connects TRBV4-1 to TRBJ2-5, with a tentative D call TRBD2 (6 bases). Germline loops: CDR1 MGHRA, CDR2 YSYEKL. The V gene lost 1 base and the J gene lost 2 bases, with 11 bases spanning the gap. CDR3 size: 15 residues. The CDR3 DNA is TGCGCCAGCAGCCAAGGCCGGGGGTGGCAAGAGACCCAGTACTTC. As protein: CASSQGRGWQETQYF.

The chain combines TRBV9 with TRBJ2-5, with D unresolved. Germline V lookup: CDR1 SGDLS, CDR2 YYNGEE. Deletions cut 2 bases from V and 0 bases from J, with 11 bases between. The CDR3 is 15 amino acids. The CDR3 reads CASSVGQGNQETQYF. In DNA form, the CDR3 reads TGTGCCAGCAGCGTTGGGCAAGGGAACCAAGAGACCCAGTACTTC.

V gene TRBV9 combines with J gene TRBJ2-5; a possible D gene is TRBD1 (6 bases). With 6 bases removed from V and 5 bases from J, the gap between germline ends came to 14 bases. The CDR3 is made up of 13 amino acids. Germline CDR1 and CDR2: SGDLS and YYNGEE. CDR3 sequence: CASNRALGETQYF. The CDR3 DNA follows: TGTGCCAGCAACAGGGCACTGGGGGAGACCCAGTACTTC.

CDR3 bases: TGTGCCAGCAGTTCTCCCGGTCGGGGTTACGAGCAGTACTTC. Amino acids: CASSSPGRGYEQYF. V gene TRBV6-5 combines with J gene TRBJ2-7; a weak D match, TRBD2 (5 bases). The CDR3 extends over 14 amino acids. Germline V gene lookup returns CDR1 MNHEY and CDR2 SVGAGI. Trimming removed 4 bases at V and 4 bases at J, with 14 bases between.

The rearrangement uses TRBV5-1 and TRBJ2-5; TRBD1 is a possible D gene (5 bases). Germline CDR1 and CDR2: SGHRS and YFSETQ. The CDR3 extends over 13 amino acids. V lost 6 bases and J 4 bases, leaving 13 bases between the germline ends. CDR3 sequence reads: CASNYGQAETQYF. The CDR3 region has the DNA TGCGCCAGCAACTATGGACAAGCAGAGACCCAGTACTTC.

V usage is TRBV5-1 and J usage is TRBJ1-4, with 11 bases fitting TRBD1. CDR1 and CDR2 (germline): SGHRS, YFSETQ. The CDR3 contains 15 residues. V lost 2 bases and J lost 8; bases outside the gene matches: 5. The CDR3 DNA reads as TGCGCCAGCAGCTTCACCGGGACAGGGGGGGAAAAACTGTTTTTT. Its translation: CASSFTGTGGEKLFF. Variable domain in full (rest from reference TRBV5-1 and TRBJ1-4): KAGVTQTPRYLIKTRGQQVTLSCSPISGHRSVSWYQQTPGQGLQFLFEYFSETQRNKGNFPGRFSGRQFSNSRSEMNVSTLELGDSALYLCASSFTGTGGEKLFFGSGTQLSVL.

The V and J genes are TRBV7-3 and TRBJ1-1; D is ambiguous. The CDR3 runs to 13 residues. The ends were cut back, 5 bases at V and 7 bases at J, with 14 bases in the middle. Germline V gene data show CDR1 as SGHTA and CDR2 as FQGTGA. In DNA, the CDR3 is TGTGCCAGCAGCCCTTCAGACGGCGGTGAAGCTTTCTTT. Protein: CASSPSDGGEAFF.

The chain couples TRBV7-8 to TRBJ2-6; D gene uncertain. Trimming removed 6 bases at V and 3 bases at J, with 18 bases between. Per the germline V gene, CDR1 is SGHVS and CDR2 is FQNEAQ. This CDR3 region has 17 residues. The CDR3 region is CASRPKALVSGANVLTF. CDR3 sequence (DNA): TGTGCCAGCAGACCCAAGGCCCTTGTTAGTGGGGCCAACGTCCTGACTTTC.

J is TRBJ1-2 and V is TRBV6-5, with D perhaps matching TRBD1 (6 bases). There are 15 residues in the CDR3. The germline V gene has CDR1 MNHEY and CDR2 SVGAGI. V was clipped by 6 bases and J by 2 bases, with 16 bases between them. The CDR3 DNA is TGTGCCAGCAGCTCCAGAAGGACAGCGAACTATGGCTACACCTTC. Its protein is CASSSRRTANYGYTF.

The rearrangement uses TRBV9 and TRBJ2-3; the D is unclear. The germline CDR1 and CDR2 sequences are SGDLS and YYNGEE. The CDR3 runs to 13 residues. Between the trimmed V and J ends, which lost 0 bases and 1 base, there was a span of 3 bases. The CDR3 coding sequence is TGTGCCAGCAGCGTAGGGGGCACAGATACGCAGTATTTT. Its protein product is CASSVGGTDTQYF.